Presented here are 25 T cell receptor beta chains from one specimen sequenced in a study of cytotoxic CD8 clonotypes in ibrutinib-treated CLL. Profiled with immunoSEQ multiplex PCR; TCRdb holds only in-frame clones, not every one. This sample has 150,000 or so clones, with 80% to 90% found just once. Sequencing used PBMCs, obtained after 24 months of ibrutinib treatment. The receptors were gathered from a human donor with chronic lymphocytic leukemia.

The chain couples TRBV27 to TRBJ1-4; TRBD1 agrees at 9 bases. The length of the CDR3 is 15 residues. CDR1 is MNHEY and CDR2 is SMNVEV in the germline V gene (reference sequence). Trimming cost V 6 bases and J 4 bases; bases outside gene matches: 6. DNA of the CDR3: TGTGCCAGCAGGAGACAGGGGGTCCATAATGAAAAACTGTTTTTT. Protein: CASRRQGVHNEKLFF.

The V call is TRBV5-6, the J call TRBJ2-1; the D gene could be TRBD1 or TRBD2 (6 bases each). There are 13 residues in the CDR3. CDR1 is SGHDT and CDR2 is YYEEEE in the germline V gene. The V end was cut by 0 bases, the J end by 9 bases, with 10 bases between. The CDR3 is CASSLARGGEQFF. CDR3 nucleotides: TGTGCCAGCAGCTTGGCCAGGGGAGGTGAGCAGTTCTTC.

The chain employs TRBV7-2 and TRBJ2-3, with 7 bases fitting TRBD2. The CDR3 loop spans 16 amino acids. V lost 5 bases to trimming and J lost 1 base; unmatched junction nucleotides: 9. The germline V gene encodes CDR1 SGHTA and CDR2 FQGNSA. The CDR3 is CASSVRYGGGTDTQYF. CDR3 sequence (DNA): TGTGCCAGCAGCGTTCGCTATGGGGGGGGCACAGATACGCAGTATTTT.

J is TRBJ2-3 and V is TRBV7-3; 13 nucleotides match TRBD2. The V gene end was trimmed by 2 bases and the J gene end by 7 bases; junction bases not matched to a gene: 3. CDR3 length: 15 amino acids. Germline V gene data show CDR1 as SGHTA and CDR2 as FQGTGA. CDR3 residues: CASSLGLAGDNTQYF. CDR3 nucleotide sequence: TGTGCCAGCAGCTTAGGACTAGCGGGGGACAATACGCAGTATTTT.

CDR3 residues: CASGKSTRNTEAFF. Written as DNA, the CDR3 is TGTGCCAGCGGGAAGTCGACAAGAAACACTGAAGCTTTCTTT. This chain joins TRBV2 and TRBJ1-1, with D hard to call. CDR1 is SNHLY, CDR2 FYNNEI, per germline. Trimming left V 8 bases short and J 2 bases short, with 15 bases between. The length of the CDR3 is 14 residues.

This sequence joins TRBV25-1 and TRBJ1-4, with D tentatively TRBD1 (5 bases). Between the trimmed V and J ends, which lost 1 base and 7 bases, there was a span of 10 bases. CDR1 and CDR2 from the germline V gene are MGHDK and SYGVNS. The CDR3 is 14 amino acids. The CDR3 here is CASSESGIGEKLFF. CDR3 DNA: TGTGCCAGCAGTGAATCAGGGATCGGTGAAAAACTGTTTTTT. Supplemented by reference TRBV25-1 and TRBJ1-4, the full variable domain reads EADIYQTPRYLVIGTGKKITLECSQTMGHDKMYWYQQDPGMELHLIHYSYGVNSTEKGDLSSESTVSRIRTEHFPLTLESARPSHTSQYLCASSESGIGEKLFFGSGTQLSVL.

The sample holds one count of this clone. The chain carries TRBV7-2 and TRBJ2-7; 8 positions agree with TRBD2. The CDR3 extends over 14 amino acids. The germline CDR1 and CDR2 sequences are SGHTA and FQGNSA. Trimming cost V 5 bases and J 4 bases; bases outside gene matches: 7. CDR3 sequence reads: CASSRGGLSYEQYF. CDR3 bases: TGTGCCAGCAGCCGGGGGGGCCTGTCTTACGAGCAGTACTTC.

The CDR3 here is CATSRGGSTNTEAFF. CDR3 sequence (DNA): TGTGCCACCAGCAGAGGGGGCAGCACGAACACTGAAGCTTTCTTT. The chain uses TRBV15 and TRBJ1-1; perhaps TRBD1 as D (5 bases). V was trimmed by 1 base and J by 1 base, leaving 10 bases between them. The CDR3 contains 15 residues. Germline lookup yields CDR1 LNHNV and CDR2 YYDKDF (reference sequence).

V gene TRBV2 combines with J gene TRBJ2-5, with D possibly being TRBD1 (5 bases). V lost 3 bases, J lost 5 bases, and 10 bases lay in between. Germline lookup yields CDR1 SNHLY and CDR2 FYNNEI. The CDR3 is 13 amino acids. CDR3 amino acids: CASSDQGTETQYF. In DNA form, the CDR3 reads TGTGCCAGCAGTGACCAGGGCACGGAGACCCAGTACTTC. Full variable domain (outside the CDR3, taken from reference TRBV2 and TRBJ2-5): EPEVTQTPSHQVTQMGQEVILRCVPISNHLYFYWYRQILGQKVEFLVSFYNNEISEKSEIFDDQFSVERPDGSNFTLKIRSTKLEDSAMYFCASSDQGTETQYFGPGTRLLVL.

This clone was seen only a few times. The chain has TRBV5-1 and TRBJ2-1; 9 nucleotides agree with TRBD1. V gave up 5 bases and J gave up 5 bases; unmatched junction bases: 2. CDR1 and CDR2 (germline): SGHRS, YFSETQ. This CDR3 has 13 residues. In DNA form, the CDR3 reads TGCGCCAGCAGTAGACAGGGGGACAATGAGCAGTTCTTC. Amino acids: CASSRQGDNEQFF.

This chain connects TRBV28 to TRBJ2-3; D assignment may be TRBD1 or TRBD2 (6 bases each). With 5 bases removed from V and 1 base from J, the gap between germline ends came to 10 bases. Germline lookup yields CDR1 MDHEN and CDR2 SYDVKM. CDR3 length equals 14 residues. The CDR3 spells CASSLRGGTDTQYF. Written as DNA, the CDR3 is TGTGCCAGCAGTCTTAGGGGGGGCACAGATACGCAGTATTTT.

The chain is built from TRBV7-2 and TRBJ2-7, with 8 bases matching TRBD1. The CDR3 is 14 amino acids. Germline V gene sequence: CDR1 SGHTA, CDR2 FQGNSA. With 3 bases clipped from V and 6 bases from J, the junction kept 7 bases outside the gene matches. The CDR3 protein is CASSFSNRGSEQYF. The CDR3 region has the DNA TGTGCCAGCAGCTTCTCCAACAGGGGGAGCGAGCAGTACTTC.

The chain has TRBV7-3 and TRBJ2-2, with a tentative D call TRBD2 (6 bases). Trimming took 5 bases from V and 4 from J, leaving 14 bases between them. Germline V gene lookup returns CDR1 SGHTA and CDR2 FQGTGA. This CDR3 spans 15 amino acids. CDR3 in amino acids: CASSTGLASTGELFF. In nucleotides, the CDR3 is TGTGCCAGCAGCACGGGACTGGCCTCCACCGGGGAGCTGTTTTTT.

This chain links TRBV27 with TRBJ2-7, with TRBD1 matching 10 bases. V trimming: 6 bases; J trimming: 2 bases; junction bases outside the gene matches: 4. Germline assignment: CDR1 MNHEY and CDR2 SMNVEV (reference sequence). The CDR3 is 14 residues long. CDR3 sequence: CASSRGQGAYEQYF. CDR3 bases: TGTGCCAGCAGCCGTGGACAGGGGGCCTACGAGCAGTACTTC.

This rearrangement joins TRBV14 to TRBJ2-2; D may match TRBD1 or TRBD2 (5 bases each). The germline gives CDR1 SGHDN, CDR2 FVKESK. The V end was cut by 10 bases, the J end by 4 bases, with 13 bases between. This CDR3 is 13 amino acids long. In DNA form, the CDR3 reads TGTGCCACCTGGGGGATGAGCACCGGGGAGCTGTTTTTT. Amino acids: CATWGMSTGELFF.

The chain is built from TRBV27 and TRBJ2-7, with 9 bases aligning to TRBD2. The V gene end was trimmed by 6 bases and the J gene end by 2 bases; junction bases not matched to a gene: 5. Per the germline V gene, CDR1 is MNHEY and CDR2 is SMNVEV (reference sequence). This CDR3 contains 14 residues. The CDR3: CASSISGRPYEQYF. Written as DNA, the CDR3 is TGTGCCAGCAGCATAAGCGGGAGGCCCTACGAGCAGTACTTC.

The V call is TRBV29-1, the J call TRBJ2-7, with D unclear. Trimming pared 4 bases from V and 0 bases from J, leaving 10 bases between. Germline CDR1 reads SQVTM; CDR2 reads ANQGSEA. This CDR3 is 13 amino acids long. CDR3 DNA: TGCAGCGTTGGCCGTCCCAGCTCCTACGAGCAGTACTTC. Translated: CSVGRPSSYEQYF.

V usage is TRBV6-5 and J usage is TRBJ1-2; 7 bases are shared with TRBD1. J was trimmed by 2 bases and V by 0 bases; bases with no gene match: 3. The V gene's germline CDR1 is MNHEY and CDR2 SVGAGI. CDR3 length: 15 residues. The CDR3 coding sequence is TGTGCCAGCAGTTACTCGAGGGGGCAAAACTATGGCTACACCTTC. It specifies CASSYSRGQNYGYTF.

The J gene is TRBJ2-7, the V gene TRBV6-5, with TRBD1 matching over 9 bases. V shed 6 bases, J shed 3 bases, and the junction held 3 bases outside the gene matches. The germline V gene has CDR1 MNHEY and CDR2 SVGAGI. The CDR3 runs 13 residues. The CDR3 nucleotides are TGTGCCAGCAGCCAGACAGGGGGCTACGAGCAGTACTTC. Encoded protein: CASSQTGGYEQYF.

This clone was observed once. The V call is TRBV10-2, the J call TRBJ2-7; D not resolved. V was cut by 8 bases and J by 2 bases, with 7 bases left in between. Germline CDR1 is WSHSY and CDR2 is SAAADI. This CDR3 comprises 11 residues. CDR3 DNA sequence: TGCGCCAGCGGGCCTCCCTACGAGCAGTACTTC. Translation: CASGPPYEQYF.

V is TRBV11-2 and J is TRBJ2-2; TRBD2 aligns across 11 bases. Trimming at V came to 4 bases and at J to 1 base, leaving 8 bases not matched to a gene. In germline, CDR1 is SGHAT, CDR2 FQNNGV. CDR3 length equals 18 residues. For the CDR3, the DNA is TGTGCCAGCAGCTCGAGCACGGGACTAGCGGTGAACACCGGGGAGCTGTTTTTT. Protein sequence: CASSSSTGLAVNTGELFF.

V and J are TRBV5-1 and TRBJ1-6; 9 bases align to TRBD1. This CDR3 region has 18 residues. The V gene end was trimmed by 4 bases and the J gene end by 0 bases; junction bases not matched to a gene: 8. Germline values: CDR1 SGHRS, CDR2 YFSETQ. CDR3 DNA: TGCGCCAGCAGCCCGGGACAGGGCGATAACTCCTATAATTCACCCCTCCACTTT. As protein: CASSPGQGDNSYNSPLHF. The variable domain in full, with the rest retrieved from reference TRBV5-1 and TRBJ1-6, is KAGVTQTPRYLIKTRGQQVTLSCSPISGHRSVSWYQQTPGQGLQFLFEYFSETQRNKGNFPGRFSGRQFSNSRSEMNVSTLELGDSALYLCASSPGQGDNSYNSPLHFGNGTRLTVT.

The chain employs TRBV28 and TRBJ2-4, with D hard to call. CDR1 is MDHEN, CDR2 SYDVKM, per germline. This CDR3 comprises 11 residues. V was clipped by 5 bases and J by 4 bases, with 3 bases between them. The CDR3 coding sequence is TGTGCCAGCAGTCAAAAAAACATTCAGTACTTC. Amino acids: CASSQKNIQYF.

This chain uses TRBV7-3 with TRBJ2-1; 14 nucleotides line up with TRBD2. The CDR3 length is 17 residues. From germline, CDR1 is SGHTA and CDR2 FQGTGA. With 4 bases clipped from V and 4 bases from J, the junction kept 6 bases outside the gene matches. DNA for the CDR3: TGTGCCAGCAGCTCCAAGGGACTAGCGGGAGCTTACAATGAGCAGTTCTTC. Residues: CASSSKGLAGAYNEQFF.

The chain has TRBV4-2 and TRBJ2-1; the D is unclear. The CDR3 totals 15 residues. Germline CDR1 is LGHNA and CDR2 is YNFKEQ. Trimming took off 0 bases at V and 6 bases at J, with 12 bases between the two ends. The CDR3: CASSQDSVGSNEQFF. CDR3 nucleotide sequence: TGTGCCAGCAGCCAAGATTCCGTGGGGTCCAATGAGCAGTTCTTC.